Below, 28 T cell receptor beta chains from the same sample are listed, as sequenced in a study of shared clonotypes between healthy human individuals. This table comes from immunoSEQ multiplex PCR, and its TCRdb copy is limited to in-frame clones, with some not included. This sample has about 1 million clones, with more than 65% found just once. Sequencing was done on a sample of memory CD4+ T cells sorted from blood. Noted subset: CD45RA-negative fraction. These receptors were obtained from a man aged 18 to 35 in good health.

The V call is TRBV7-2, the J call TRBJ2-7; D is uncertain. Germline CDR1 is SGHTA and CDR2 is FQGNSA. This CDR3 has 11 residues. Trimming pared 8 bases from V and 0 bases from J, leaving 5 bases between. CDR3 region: CASRLSYEQYF. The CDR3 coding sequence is TGTGCCAGCCGCCTCTCCTACGAGCAGTACTTC.

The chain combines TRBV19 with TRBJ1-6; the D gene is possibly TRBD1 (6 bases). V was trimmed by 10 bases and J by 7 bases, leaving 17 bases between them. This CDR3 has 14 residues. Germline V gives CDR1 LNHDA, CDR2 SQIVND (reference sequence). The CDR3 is CATRRTERNSPLHF. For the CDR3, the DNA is TGTGCCACCCGCCGGACAGAAAGGAATTCACCCCTCCACTTT.

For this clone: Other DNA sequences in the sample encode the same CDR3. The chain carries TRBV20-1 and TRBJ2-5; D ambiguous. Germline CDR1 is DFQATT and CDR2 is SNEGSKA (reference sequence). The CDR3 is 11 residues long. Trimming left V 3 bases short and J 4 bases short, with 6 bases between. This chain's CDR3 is CSAREVETQYF. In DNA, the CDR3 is TGCAGTGCTAGGGAAGTAGAGACCCAGTACTTC.

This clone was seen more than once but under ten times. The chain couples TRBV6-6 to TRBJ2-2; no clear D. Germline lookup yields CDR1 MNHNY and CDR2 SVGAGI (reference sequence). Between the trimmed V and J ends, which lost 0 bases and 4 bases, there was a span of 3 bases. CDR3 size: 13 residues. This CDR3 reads CASSYSSTGELFF. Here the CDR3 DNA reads TGTGCCAGCAGTTACTCGTCCACCGGGGAGCTGTTTTTT.

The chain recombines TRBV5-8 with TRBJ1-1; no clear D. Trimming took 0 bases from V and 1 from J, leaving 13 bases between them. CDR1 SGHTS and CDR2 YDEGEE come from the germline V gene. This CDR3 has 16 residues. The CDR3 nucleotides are TGTGCCAGCAGCTTGGGAGAAGCTCATGGGAACACTGAAGCTTTCTTT. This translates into CASSLGEAHGNTEAFF.

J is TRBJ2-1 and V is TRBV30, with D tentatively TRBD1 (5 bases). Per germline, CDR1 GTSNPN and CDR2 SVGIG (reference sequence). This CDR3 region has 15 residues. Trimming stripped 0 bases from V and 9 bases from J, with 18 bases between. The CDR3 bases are TGTGCCTGGAGTGTCAAGGGCAGGGAATGGGTTGAGCAGTTCTTC. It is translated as CAWSVKGREWVEQFF.

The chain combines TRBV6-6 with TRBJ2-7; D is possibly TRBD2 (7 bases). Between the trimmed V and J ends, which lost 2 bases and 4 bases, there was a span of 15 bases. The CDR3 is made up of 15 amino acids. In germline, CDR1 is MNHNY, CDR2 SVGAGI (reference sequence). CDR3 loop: CASSYPGGGAYEQYF. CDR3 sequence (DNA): TGTGCCAGCAGTTACCCTGGGGGGGGCGCATACGAGCAGTACTTC.

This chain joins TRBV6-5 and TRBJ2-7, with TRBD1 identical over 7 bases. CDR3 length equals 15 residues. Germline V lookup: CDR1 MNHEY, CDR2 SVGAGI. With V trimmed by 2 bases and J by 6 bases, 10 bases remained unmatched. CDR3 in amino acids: CASSYARQGPTEQYF. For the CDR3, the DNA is TGTGCCAGCAGTTACGCGAGACAGGGACCCACCGAGCAGTACTTC.

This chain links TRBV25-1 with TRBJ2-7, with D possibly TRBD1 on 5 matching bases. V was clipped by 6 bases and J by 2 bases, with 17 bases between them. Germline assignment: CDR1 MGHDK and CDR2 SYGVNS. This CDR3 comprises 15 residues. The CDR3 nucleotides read TGTGCCAGCAGCTCTACATGGGGCCCTCCCTACGAGCAGTACTTC. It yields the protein CASSSTWGPPYEQYF.

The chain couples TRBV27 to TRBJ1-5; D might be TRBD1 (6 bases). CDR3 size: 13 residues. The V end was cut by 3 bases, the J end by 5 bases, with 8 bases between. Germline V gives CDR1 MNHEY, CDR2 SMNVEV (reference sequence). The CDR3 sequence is CASSLTGDQPQHF. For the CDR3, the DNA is TGTGCCAGCAGTTTGACAGGAGATCAGCCCCAGCATTTT.

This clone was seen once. CDR3 in amino acids: CASSNTRVGKNIQYF. In DNA form, the CDR3 reads TGTGCCAGCAGTAATACTAGGGTTGGCAAAAACATTCAGTACTTC. The chain recombines TRBV6-6 with TRBJ2-4, with TRBD2 as a possible D gene (5 bases). V was cut by 5 bases and J by 3 bases, with 14 bases left in between. CDR1 MNHNY and CDR2 SVGAGI come from the germline V gene (reference sequence). This CDR3 is built from 15 residues.

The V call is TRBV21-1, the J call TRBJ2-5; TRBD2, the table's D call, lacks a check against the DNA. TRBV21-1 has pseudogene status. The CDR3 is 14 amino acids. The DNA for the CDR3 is TGTGATCAAACTGGGGGACTATCGAATGAGACCCAGTACTTC. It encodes CDQTGGLSNETQYF.

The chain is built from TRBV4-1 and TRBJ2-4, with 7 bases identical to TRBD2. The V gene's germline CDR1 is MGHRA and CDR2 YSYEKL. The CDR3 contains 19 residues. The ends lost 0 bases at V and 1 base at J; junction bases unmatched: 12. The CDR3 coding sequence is TGCGCCAGCAGCCAAGATCGGCGGGAGACTACTACGGCCAAAAACATTCAGTACTTC. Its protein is CASSQDRRETTTAKNIQYF.

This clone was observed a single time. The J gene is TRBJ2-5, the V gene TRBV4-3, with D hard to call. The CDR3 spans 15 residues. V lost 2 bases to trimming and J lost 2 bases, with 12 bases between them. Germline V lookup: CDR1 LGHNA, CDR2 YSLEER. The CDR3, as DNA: TGCGCCAGCAGCCAAAACCTAGGAATGCAAGAGACCCAGTACTTC. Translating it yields CASSQNLGMQETQYF.

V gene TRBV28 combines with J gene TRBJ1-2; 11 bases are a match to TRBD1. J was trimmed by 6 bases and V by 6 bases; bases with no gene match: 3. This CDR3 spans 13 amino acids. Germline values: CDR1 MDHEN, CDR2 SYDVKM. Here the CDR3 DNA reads TGTGCCAGCAGCCGGGGACAGGGGGATGGCTACACCTTC. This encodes CASSRGQGDGYTF.

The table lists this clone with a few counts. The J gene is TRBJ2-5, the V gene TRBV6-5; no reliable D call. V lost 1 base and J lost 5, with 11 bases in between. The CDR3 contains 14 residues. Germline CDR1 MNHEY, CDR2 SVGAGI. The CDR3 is CASSYWEFGETQYF. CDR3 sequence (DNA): TGTGCCAGCAGTTACTGGGAATTCGGGGAGACCCAGTACTTC.

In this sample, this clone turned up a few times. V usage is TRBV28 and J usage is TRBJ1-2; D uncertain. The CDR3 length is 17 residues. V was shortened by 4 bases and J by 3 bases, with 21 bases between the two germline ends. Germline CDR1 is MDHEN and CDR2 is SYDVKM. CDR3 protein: CASSSPSSGPVYYGYTF. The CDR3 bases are TGTGCCAGCAGTTCCCCTTCCTCTGGGCCGGTTTACTATGGCTACACCTTC.

CDR3 residues: CASRPGGSYNSPLHF. CDR3 nucleotide sequence: TGTGCCAGCAGACCAGGGGGATCGTATAATTCACCCCTCCACTTT. The rearrangement uses TRBV6-6 and TRBJ1-6; 7 bases are a match to TRBD1. J gave up 4 bases and V 6 bases, and 6 bases lay outside the gene matches. Germline assignment: CDR1 MNHNY and CDR2 SVGAGI (reference sequence). This CDR3 is built from 15 residues.

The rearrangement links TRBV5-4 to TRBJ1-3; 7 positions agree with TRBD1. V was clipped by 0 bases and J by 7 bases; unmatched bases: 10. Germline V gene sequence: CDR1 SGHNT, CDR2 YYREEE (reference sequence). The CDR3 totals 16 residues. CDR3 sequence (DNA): TGTGCCAGCAGCTTGGCCCGGGACAGAACGGCGAACACCATATATTTT. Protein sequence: CASSLARDRTANTIYF.

In nucleotides, the CDR3 is TGTGCCAGCAGTTTAGGTGTGCTAGCCAAAAACATTCAGTACTTC. As protein: CASSLGVLAKNIQYF. The chain carries TRBV28 and TRBJ2-4, with D unclear. This CDR3 contains 15 residues. The V gene's germline CDR1 is MDHEN and CDR2 SYDVKM. The V end was cut by 2 bases, the J end by 0 bases, with 8 bases between.

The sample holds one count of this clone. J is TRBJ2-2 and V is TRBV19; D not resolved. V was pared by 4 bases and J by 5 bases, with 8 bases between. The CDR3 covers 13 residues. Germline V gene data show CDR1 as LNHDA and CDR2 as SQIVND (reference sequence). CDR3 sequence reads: CASSTFFTGELFF. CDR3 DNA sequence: TGTGCCAGTAGTACTTTTTTTACCGGGGAGCTGTTTTTT.

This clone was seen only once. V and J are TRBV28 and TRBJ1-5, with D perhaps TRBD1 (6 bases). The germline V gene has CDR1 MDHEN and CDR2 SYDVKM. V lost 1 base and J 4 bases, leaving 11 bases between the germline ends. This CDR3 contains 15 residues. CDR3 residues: CASSLFQGINQPQHF. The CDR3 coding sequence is TGTGCCAGCAGTTTATTTCAGGGGATAAATCAGCCCCAGCATTTT.

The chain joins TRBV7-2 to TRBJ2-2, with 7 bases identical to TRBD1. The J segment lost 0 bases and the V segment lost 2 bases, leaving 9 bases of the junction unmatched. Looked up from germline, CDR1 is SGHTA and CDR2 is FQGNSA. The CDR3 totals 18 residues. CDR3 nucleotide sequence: TGTGCCAGCAGCTTAAATTACAAAGGGACAGCGAACACCGGGGAGCTGTTTTTT. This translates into CASSLNYKGTANTGELFF.

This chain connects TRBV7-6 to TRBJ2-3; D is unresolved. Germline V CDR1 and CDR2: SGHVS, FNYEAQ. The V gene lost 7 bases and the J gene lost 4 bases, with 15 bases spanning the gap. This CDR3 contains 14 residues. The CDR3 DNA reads TGTGCCAGCACCCAACCGTCCCAGGCAGATACGCAGTATTTT. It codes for CASTQPSQADTQYF.

The DNA of the CDR3 is TGCGCCAGCAGCCTAAGACAGGGCGGGGACACCGGGGAGCTGTTTTTT. Translated, it gives CASSLRQGGDTGELFF. The rearrangement links TRBV5-1 to TRBJ2-2; maybe TRBD1 (7 bases). Trimming removed 4 bases at V and 3 bases at J, with 16 bases between. CDR1 is SGHRS, CDR2 YFSETQ, per germline. The CDR3 spans 16 residues. Together with reference TRBV5-1 and TRBJ2-2, the CDR3 gives the full variable domain: KAGVTQTPRYLIKTRGQQVTLSCSPISGHRSVSWYQQTPGQGLQFLFEYFSETQRNKGNFPGRFSGRQFSNSRSEMNVSTLELGDSALYLCASSLRQGGDTGELFFGEGSRLTVL.

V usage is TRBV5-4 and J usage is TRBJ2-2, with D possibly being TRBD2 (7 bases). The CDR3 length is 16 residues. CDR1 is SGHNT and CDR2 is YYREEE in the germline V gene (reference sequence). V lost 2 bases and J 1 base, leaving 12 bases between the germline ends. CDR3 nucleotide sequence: TGTGCCAGCAGCTTCGGGGGGCGTATGAACACCGGGGAGCTGTTTTTT. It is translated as CASSFGGRMNTGELFF.

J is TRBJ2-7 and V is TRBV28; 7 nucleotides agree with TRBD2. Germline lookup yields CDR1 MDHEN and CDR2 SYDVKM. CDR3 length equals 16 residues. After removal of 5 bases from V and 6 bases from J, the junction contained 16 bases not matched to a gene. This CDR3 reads CASSPYLAEPKAEQYF. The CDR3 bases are TGTGCCAGCAGTCCTTACCTAGCGGAACCCAAAGCCGAGCAGTACTTC. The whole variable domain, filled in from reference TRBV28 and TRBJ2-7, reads DVKVTQSSRYLVKRTGEKVFLECVQDMDHENMFWYRQDPGLGLRLIYFSYDVKMKEKGDIPEGYSVSREKKERFSLILESASTNQTSMYLCASSPYLAEPKAEQYFGPGTRLTVT.

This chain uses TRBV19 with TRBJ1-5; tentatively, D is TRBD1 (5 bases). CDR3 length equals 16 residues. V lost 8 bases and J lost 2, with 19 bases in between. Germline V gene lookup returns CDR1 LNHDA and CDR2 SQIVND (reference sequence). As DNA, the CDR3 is TGTGCCAGTTCCCCCCCCGGGGGTGATCGCAATCAGCCCCAGCATTTT. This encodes CASSPPGGDRNQPQHF.